The next 5 T cell receptor beta chains were all read from a single sample in a study of CD8+ T cells in alopecia areata. The treatment denotes: oral pan-JAK inhibitor, 5-10 mg twice daily. Extraction of RNA preceded its reverse transcription into cDNA, which served as the sequencing template. Only in-frame clones appear in the TCRdb table, and some are missing; sequencing was by immunoSEQ multiplex PCR. In the table there are more than 200,000 clones, roughly 44% of which are singletons. Sequencing was performed on CD4+ T cells sorted from blood, taken around week 37, from a patient treated with tofacitinib. These receptors were obtained from a human donor with alopecia areata.

The chain combines TRBV6-6 with TRBJ1-2, with TRBD1 matching 7 bases. Germline lookup yields CDR1 MNHNY and CDR2 SVGAGI (reference sequence). The CDR3 sequence is 12 residues long. Unmatched junction bases numbered 3, after V lost 8 bases and J lost 3 bases. CDR3 region: CASRTGDYGYTF. The CDR3 DNA reads as TGTGCCAGCCGTACAGGGGACTATGGCTACACCTTC.

V gene TRBV5-4 combines with J gene TRBJ2-5; D is uncertain. The CDR3 extends over 17 amino acids. Trimming removed 0 bases at V and 4 bases at J, with 19 bases between. CDR1 is SGHNT and CDR2 is YYREEE in the germline V gene (reference sequence). As DNA, the CDR3 is TGTGCCAGCAGCTTGGACTTGAGACAAACCGATGGAGAGACCCAGTACTTC. Protein product: CASSLDLRQTDGETQYF.

The chain joins TRBV7-9 to TRBJ1-5; D gene unclear. Germline CDR1 reads SEHNR; CDR2 reads FQNEAQ (reference sequence). The CDR3 extends over 13 amino acids. V gave up 2 bases and J gave up 7 bases, with 9 bases separating them. CDR3 coding DNA: TGTGCCAGCAGCTTACAAGGGAGCCAGCCCCAGCATTTT. Its translation is CASSLQGSQPQHF.

The chain employs TRBV28 and TRBJ1-2, with a tentative D call TRBD1 (5 bases). Deletions cut 5 bases from V and 3 bases from J, with 7 bases between. This CDR3 is built from 12 residues. In germline, CDR1 is MDHEN, CDR2 SYDVKM. CDR3 sequence reads: CASSGGDYGYTF. The CDR3, as DNA: TGTGCCAGCAGTGGGGGGGACTATGGCTACACCTTC.

This clone has more than one count but fewer than ten. The chain is built from TRBV29-1 and TRBJ1-1; tentative D call: TRBD1 (6 bases). The CDR3 runs 13 residues. V was cut by 5 bases and J by 7 bases, with 17 bases left in between. Germline CDR1 reads SQVTM; CDR2 reads ANQGSEA. The CDR3 spells CSVRLSGRGEAFF. CDR3 nucleotide sequence: TGCAGCGTTCGCCTCTCCGGCAGGGGTGAAGCTTTCTTT.